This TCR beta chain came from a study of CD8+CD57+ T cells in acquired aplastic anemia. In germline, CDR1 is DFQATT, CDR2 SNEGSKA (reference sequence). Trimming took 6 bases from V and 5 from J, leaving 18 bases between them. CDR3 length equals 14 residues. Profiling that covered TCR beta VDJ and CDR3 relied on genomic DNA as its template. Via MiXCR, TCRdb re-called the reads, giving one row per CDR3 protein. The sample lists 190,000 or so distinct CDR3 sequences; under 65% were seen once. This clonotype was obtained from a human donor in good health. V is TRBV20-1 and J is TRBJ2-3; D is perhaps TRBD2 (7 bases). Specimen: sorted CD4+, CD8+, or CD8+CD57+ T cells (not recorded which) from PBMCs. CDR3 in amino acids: CSAPGGGGQDTQYF. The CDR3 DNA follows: TGCAGTGCCCCTGGGGGGGGGGGACAAGATACGCAGTATTTT.